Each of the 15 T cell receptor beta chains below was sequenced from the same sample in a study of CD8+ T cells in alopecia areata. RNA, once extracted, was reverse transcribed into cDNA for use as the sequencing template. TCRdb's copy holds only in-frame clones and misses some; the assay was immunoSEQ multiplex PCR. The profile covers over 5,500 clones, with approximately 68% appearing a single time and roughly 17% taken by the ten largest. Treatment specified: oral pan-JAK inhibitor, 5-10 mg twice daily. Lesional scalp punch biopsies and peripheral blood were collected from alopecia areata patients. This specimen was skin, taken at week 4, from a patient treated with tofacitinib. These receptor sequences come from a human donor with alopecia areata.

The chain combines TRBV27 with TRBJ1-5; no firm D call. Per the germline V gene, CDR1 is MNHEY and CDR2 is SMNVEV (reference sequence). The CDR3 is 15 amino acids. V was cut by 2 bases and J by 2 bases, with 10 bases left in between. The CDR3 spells CASSLEFRGNQPQHF. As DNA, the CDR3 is TGTGCCAGCAGTTTAGAATTTCGAGGCAATCAGCCCCAGCATTTT.

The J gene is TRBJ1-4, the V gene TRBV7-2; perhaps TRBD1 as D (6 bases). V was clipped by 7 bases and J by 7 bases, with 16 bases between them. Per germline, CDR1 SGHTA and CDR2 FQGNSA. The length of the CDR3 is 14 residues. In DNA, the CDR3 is TGTGCCAGCACCCTAACAGGGAACCGTGAAAAACTGTTTTTT. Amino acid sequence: CASTLTGNREKLFF.

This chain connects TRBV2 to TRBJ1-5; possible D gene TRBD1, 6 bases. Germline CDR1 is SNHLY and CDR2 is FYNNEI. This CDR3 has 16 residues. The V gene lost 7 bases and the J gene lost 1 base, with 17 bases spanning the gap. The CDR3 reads CASKVEGGRSNQPQHF. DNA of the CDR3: TGTGCCAGCAAAGTGGAGGGGGGTAGGAGCAATCAGCCCCAGCATTTT.

The CDR3 DNA is TGTGCCAGCAGATTACGGGACTTTAGCAATCAGCCCCAGCATTTT. This codes for CASRLRDFSNQPQHF. J is TRBJ1-5 and V is TRBV2, with D maybe TRBD1 (5 bases). Germline lookup yields CDR1 SNHLY and CDR2 FYNNEI. V was pared by 6 bases and J by 0 bases, with 12 bases between. This CDR3 comprises 15 residues.

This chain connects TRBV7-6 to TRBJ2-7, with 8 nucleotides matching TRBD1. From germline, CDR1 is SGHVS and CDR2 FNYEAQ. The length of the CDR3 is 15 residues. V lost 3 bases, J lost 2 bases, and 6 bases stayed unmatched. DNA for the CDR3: TGTGCCAGCAGCTTGGGTTCGACAGGGGCCTACGAGCAGTACTTC. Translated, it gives CASSLGSTGAYEQYF.

This CDR3 is CASSLDDLRPIYGYTF. The CDR3 DNA is TGTGCCAGCAGCTTAGACGACCTTAGACCAATCTATGGCTACACCTTC. The chain has TRBV7-3 and TRBJ1-2; no reliable D call. This CDR3 region has 16 residues. The germline V and J ends were trimmed by 2 bases and 4 bases, with 17 bases remaining between them. Per germline, CDR1 SGHTA and CDR2 FQGTGA. The variable domain in full, with the rest retrieved from reference TRBV7-3 and TRBJ1-2, is GAGVSQTPSNKVTEKGKYVELRCDPISGHTALYWYRQSLGQGPEFLIYFQGTGAADDSGLPNDRFFAVRPEGSVSTLKIQRTERGDSAVYLCASSLDDLRPIYGYTFGSGTRLTVV.

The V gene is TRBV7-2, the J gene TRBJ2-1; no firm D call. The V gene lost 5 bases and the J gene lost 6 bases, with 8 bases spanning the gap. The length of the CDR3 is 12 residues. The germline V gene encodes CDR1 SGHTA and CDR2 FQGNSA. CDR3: CASSQDLNEQFF. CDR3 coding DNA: TGTGCCAGCAGCCAAGACCTCAATGAGCAGTTCTTC.

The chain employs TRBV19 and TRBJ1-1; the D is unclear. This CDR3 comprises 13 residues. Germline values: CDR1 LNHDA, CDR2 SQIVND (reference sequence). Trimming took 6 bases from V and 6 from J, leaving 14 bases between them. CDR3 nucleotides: TGTGCCAGTAGCCGGGGAAGACACCCTGAAGCTTTCTTT. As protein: CASSRGRHPEAFF.

Written as DNA, the CDR3 is TGTGCCAGCAGTTTATTACGGCGACAGGGCAATGAAAAACTGTTTTTT. Its protein is CASSLLRRQGNEKLFF. The chain couples TRBV27 to TRBJ1-4, with 7 bases aligning to TRBD1. V shed 1 base and J 5 bases; nucleotides not matched to a gene: 7. Germline V gene data show CDR1 as MNHEY and CDR2 as SMNVEV (reference sequence). The CDR3 covers 16 residues.

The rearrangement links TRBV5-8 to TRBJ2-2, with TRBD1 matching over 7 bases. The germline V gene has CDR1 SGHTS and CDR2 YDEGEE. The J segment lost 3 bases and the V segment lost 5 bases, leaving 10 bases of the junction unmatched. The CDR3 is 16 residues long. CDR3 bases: TGTGCCAGCAGGCCTACAGGGGAATTGTACACCGGGGAGCTGTTTTTT. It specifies CASRPTGELYTGELFF.

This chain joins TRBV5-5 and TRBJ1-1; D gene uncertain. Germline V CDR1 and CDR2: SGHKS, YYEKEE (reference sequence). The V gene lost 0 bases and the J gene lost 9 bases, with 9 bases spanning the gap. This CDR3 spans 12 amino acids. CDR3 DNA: TGTGCCAGCAGCTTGGGACGGGAGAAAGCTTTCTTT. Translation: CASSLGREKAFF.

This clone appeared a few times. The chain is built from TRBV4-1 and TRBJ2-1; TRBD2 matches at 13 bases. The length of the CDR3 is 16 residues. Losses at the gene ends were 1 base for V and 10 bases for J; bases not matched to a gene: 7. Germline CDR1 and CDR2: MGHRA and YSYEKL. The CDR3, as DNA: TGCGCCAGCAGCCAAGTAGATATGGGACTAGCGGGAGAGCAGTTCTTC. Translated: CASSQVDMGLAGEQFF.

DNA of the CDR3: TGTGCCTGGAGTGCCTATACAGGGGCCAAGAACACCGGGGAGCTGTTTTTT. It is translated as CAWSAYTGAKNTGELFF. The chain joins TRBV30 to TRBJ2-2; TRBD1 agrees at 7 bases. Germline V gives CDR1 GTSNPN, CDR2 SVGIG (reference sequence). The CDR3 consists of 17 residues. With V trimmed by 1 base and J by 1 base, 9 bases remained unmatched.

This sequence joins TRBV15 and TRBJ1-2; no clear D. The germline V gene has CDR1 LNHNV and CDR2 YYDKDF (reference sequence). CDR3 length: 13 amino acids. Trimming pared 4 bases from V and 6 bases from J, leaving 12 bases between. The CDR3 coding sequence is TGTGCCACCAGCAAGGAGGATCGCGATGGCTACACCTTC. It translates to CATSKEDRDGYTF. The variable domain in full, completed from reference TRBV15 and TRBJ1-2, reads DAMVIQNPRYQVTQFGKPVTLSCSQTLNHNVMYWYQQKSSQAPKLLFHYYDKDFNNEADTPDNFQSRRPNTSFCFLDIRSPGLGDTAMYLCATSKEDRDGYTFGSGTRLTVV.

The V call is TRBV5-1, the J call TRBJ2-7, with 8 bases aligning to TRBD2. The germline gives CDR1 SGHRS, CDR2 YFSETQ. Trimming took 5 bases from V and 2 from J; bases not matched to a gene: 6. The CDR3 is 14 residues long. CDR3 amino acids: CASSEAGAPYEQYF. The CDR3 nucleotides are TGCGCCAGCAGTGAAGCGGGGGCGCCCTACGAGCAGTACTTC.